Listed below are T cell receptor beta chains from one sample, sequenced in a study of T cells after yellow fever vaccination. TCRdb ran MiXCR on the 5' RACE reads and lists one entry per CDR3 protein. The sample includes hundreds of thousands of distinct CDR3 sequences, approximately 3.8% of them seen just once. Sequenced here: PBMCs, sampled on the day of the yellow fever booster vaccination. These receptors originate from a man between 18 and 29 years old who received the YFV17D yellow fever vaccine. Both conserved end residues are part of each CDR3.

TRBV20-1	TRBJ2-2	CSAMGETGELFF
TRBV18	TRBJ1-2	CASSMGTNYGYTF
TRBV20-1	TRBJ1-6	CSAEGANNSPLHF
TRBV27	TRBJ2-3	CASSLKSGLTDTQYF
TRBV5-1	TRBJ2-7	CASSLQAQSSYEQYF
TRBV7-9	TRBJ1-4	CASSFQPGLRRANEKLFF
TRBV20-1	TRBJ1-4	CSARRQPWEKLFF
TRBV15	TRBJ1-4	CATSRQSSEANEKLFF
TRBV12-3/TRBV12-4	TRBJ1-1	CASSRDRADTEAFF
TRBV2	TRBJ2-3	CASRTLSWTEDTQYF
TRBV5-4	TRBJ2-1	CASSSRTSDEQFF
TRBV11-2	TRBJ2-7	CASSVEPNVEQYF
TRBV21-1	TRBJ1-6	CASAGQGGNSPLHF
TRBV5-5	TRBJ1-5	CASSLGGGALQPQHF
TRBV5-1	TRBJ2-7	CASSLGWASGGKDEQYF
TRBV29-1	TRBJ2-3	CSVEDRGRSTDTQYF
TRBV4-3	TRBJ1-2	CASSQEFRTGGYGYTF
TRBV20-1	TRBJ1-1	CHGVSNTEAFF
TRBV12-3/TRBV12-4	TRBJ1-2	CASGTGYYGYTF
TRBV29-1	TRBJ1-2	CSVEEQQNYGYTF
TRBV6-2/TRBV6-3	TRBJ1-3	CASSLGWSGNTIYF
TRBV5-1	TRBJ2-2	CASSLAPPGTGELFF
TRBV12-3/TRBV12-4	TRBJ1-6	CASSSAPGRYNSPLHF
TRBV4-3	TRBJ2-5	CASSQGSGAETQYF
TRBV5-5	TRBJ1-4	CASSSDSLGGKLFF
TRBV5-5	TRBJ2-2	CASSLGTSGAGELFF
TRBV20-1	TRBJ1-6	CSARDHRPPLHF
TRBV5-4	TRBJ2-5	CASSTGLDGETQYF
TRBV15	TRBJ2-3	CATSGGKRGTTDTQYF
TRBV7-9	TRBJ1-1	CASSLGGWTEAFF
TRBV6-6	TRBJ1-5	CASSYRGTGNQPQHF
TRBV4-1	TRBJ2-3	CASSRQTSGVSDTQYF
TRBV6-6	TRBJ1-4	CASSLRGTNEKLFF
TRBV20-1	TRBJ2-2	CSAREGLAGSGELFF
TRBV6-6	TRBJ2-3	CASSLARQSGDTQYF
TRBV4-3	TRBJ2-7	CASSARQGPYEQYF
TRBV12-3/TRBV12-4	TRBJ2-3	CASSLGLEGTDTQYF
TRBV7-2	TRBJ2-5	CASSFGLAGEQETQYF
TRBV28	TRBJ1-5	CASSLAGANNQPQHF
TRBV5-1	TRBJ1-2	CASSGEATGTVPPYGYTF
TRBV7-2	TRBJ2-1	CASSLNFRTGANNEQFF
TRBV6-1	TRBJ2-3	CASSEMSGRTDTQYF
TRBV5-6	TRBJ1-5	CASSLVHDNQPQHF
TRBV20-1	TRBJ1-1	CSASPDPNTEAFF
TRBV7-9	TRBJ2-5	CASSTSPGTVQETQYF
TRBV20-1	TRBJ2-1	CSAGKIGVGSYNEQFF
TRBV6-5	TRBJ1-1	CASSYSSEAFF
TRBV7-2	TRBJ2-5	CASSAHLETQYF
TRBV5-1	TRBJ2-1	CASSLGPTNEQFF
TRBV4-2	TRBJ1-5	CASSQDLHQPQHF
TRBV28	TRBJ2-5	CASTDGGTSQETQYF
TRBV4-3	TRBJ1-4	CASSQEDREYEKLFF
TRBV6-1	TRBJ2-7	CASTIVGLGSYEQYF
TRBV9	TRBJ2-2	CASSVGAGPNTGELFF
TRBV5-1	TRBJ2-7	CASSLGSPGQSYEQYF